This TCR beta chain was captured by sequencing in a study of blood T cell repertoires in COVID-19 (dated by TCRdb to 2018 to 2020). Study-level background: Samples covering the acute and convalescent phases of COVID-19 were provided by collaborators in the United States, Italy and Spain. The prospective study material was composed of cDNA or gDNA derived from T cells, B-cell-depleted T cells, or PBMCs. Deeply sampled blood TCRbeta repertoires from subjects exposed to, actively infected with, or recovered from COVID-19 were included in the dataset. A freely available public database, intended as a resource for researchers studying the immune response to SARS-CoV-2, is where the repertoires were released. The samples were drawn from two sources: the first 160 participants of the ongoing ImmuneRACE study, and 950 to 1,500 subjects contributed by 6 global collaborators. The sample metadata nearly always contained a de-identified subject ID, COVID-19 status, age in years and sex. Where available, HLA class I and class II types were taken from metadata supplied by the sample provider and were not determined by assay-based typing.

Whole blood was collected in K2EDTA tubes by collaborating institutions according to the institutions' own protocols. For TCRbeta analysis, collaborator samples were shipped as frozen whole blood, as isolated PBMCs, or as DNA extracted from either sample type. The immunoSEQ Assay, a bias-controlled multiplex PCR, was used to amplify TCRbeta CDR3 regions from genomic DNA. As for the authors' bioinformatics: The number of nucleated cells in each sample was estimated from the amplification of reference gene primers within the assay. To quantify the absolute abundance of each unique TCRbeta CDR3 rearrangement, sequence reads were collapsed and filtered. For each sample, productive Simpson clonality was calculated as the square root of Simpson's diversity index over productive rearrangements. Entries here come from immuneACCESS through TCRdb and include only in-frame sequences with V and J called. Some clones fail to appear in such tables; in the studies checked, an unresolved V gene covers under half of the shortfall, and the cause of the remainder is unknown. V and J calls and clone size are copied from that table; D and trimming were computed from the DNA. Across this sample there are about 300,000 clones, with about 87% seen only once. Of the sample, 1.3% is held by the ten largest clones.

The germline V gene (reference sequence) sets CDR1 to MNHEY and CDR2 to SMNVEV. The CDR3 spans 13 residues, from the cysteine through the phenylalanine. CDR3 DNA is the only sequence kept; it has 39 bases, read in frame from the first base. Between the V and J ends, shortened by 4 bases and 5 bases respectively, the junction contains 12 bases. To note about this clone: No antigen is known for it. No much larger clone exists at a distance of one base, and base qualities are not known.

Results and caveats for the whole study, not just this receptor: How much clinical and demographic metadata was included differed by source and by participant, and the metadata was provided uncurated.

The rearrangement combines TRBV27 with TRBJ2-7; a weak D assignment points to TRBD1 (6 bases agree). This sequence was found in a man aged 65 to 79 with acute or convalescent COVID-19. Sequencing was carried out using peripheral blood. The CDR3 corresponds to CASSYRVSHEQYF. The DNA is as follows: TGTGCCAGCAGTTACAGGGTGTCCCACGAGCAGTACTTC.